These 25 T cell receptor beta chains came from one sample sequenced in a study of blood T cell repertoires in COVID-19. Repertoires were generated with immunoSEQ multiplex PCR, while TCRdb's copy carries only in-frame clones and drops some. Of more than 110,000 clones detected, approximately 79% appear once; the ten largest clones hold 2.5% to 3%. Sequencing used PBMCs or T cells enriched from blood (not recorded which). The receptors originated from a woman in her fifties or sixties who had recovered from COVID-19.

This rearrangement joins TRBV5-1 to TRBJ2-1; perhaps TRBD1 as D (6 bases). From germline, CDR1 is SGHRS and CDR2 YFSETQ. The V gene lost 1 base and the J gene lost 4 bases, with 12 bases spanning the gap. The CDR3 covers 15 residues. This chain's CDR3 is CASSLQGPPYNEQFF. The CDR3 DNA sequence: TGCGCCAGCAGCTTGCAGGGGCCGCCGTACAATGAGCAGTTCTTC.

The rearrangement links TRBV6-6 to TRBJ1-1; tentative D call: TRBD1 (5 bases). Germline V CDR1 and CDR2: MNHNY, SVGAGI (reference sequence). CDR3 length equals 15 residues. V lost 7 bases to trimming and J lost 0 bases, with 15 bases between them. The CDR3 here is CASNLIAGLNTEAFF. Written as DNA, the CDR3 is TGTGCCAGCAATCTCATCGCAGGGCTGAACACTGAAGCTTTCTTT.

V is TRBV5-1 and J is TRBJ1-1; perhaps TRBD1 as D (5 bases). CDR1 is SGHRS and CDR2 is YFSETQ in the germline V gene. The CDR3 is made up of 14 amino acids. Trimming took off 0 bases at V and 5 bases at J, with 11 bases between the two ends. CDR3 loop: CASSLGGAETEAFF. The CDR3 coding sequence is TGCGCCAGCAGCTTGGGGGGCGCCGAAACTGAAGCTTTCTTT.

In this sample, this clone turned up a few times. The V call is TRBV5-1, the J call TRBJ1-6, with TRBD1 matching 7 bases. The CDR3 totals 15 residues. CDR1 and CDR2 from the germline V gene are SGHRS and YFSETQ. The V and J ends lost 2 bases and 10 bases, in that order; junction bases with no gene match: 9. The CDR3 bases are TGCGCCAGCAGCTTTAGCCCGACAGGGCGGTCACCCCTCCACTTT. This sequence encodes CASSFSPTGRSPLHF.

V gene TRBV12-5 combines with J gene TRBJ2-3; the match to TRBD1 covers 7 bases. CDR1 is LGHNT and CDR2 is FRNRAP in the germline V gene. The CDR3 contains 15 residues. The V segment lost 7 bases and the J segment 6 bases; nucleotides outside the gene matches: 13. CDR3 nucleotides: TGTGCTAGTGACTCCCGGACAGGTTCGAGGGATACGCAGTATTTT. This codes for CASDSRTGSRDTQYF. Together with reference TRBV12-5 and TRBJ2-3, the CDR3 gives the full variable domain: DARVTQTPRHKVTEMGQEVTMRCQPILGHNTVFWYRQTMMQGLELLAYFRNRAPLDDSGMPKDRFSAEMPDATLATLKIQPSEPRDSAVYFCASDSRTGSRDTQYFGPGTRLTVL.

The chain uses TRBV7-9 and TRBJ1-2, with TRBD1 matching over 10 bases. CDR3 length: 15 amino acids. CDR1 and CDR2 from the germline V gene are SEHNR and FQNEAQ (reference sequence). V was clipped by 5 bases and J by 3 bases; unmatched bases: 6. The CDR3: CASSRDRGEHYGYTF. Here the CDR3 DNA reads TGTGCCAGCAGCCGGGACAGGGGTGAGCACTATGGCTACACCTTC.

The V and J genes are TRBV19 and TRBJ2-1; D is perhaps TRBD2 (6 bases). Germline CDR1 LNHDA, CDR2 SQIVND (reference sequence). The CDR3 contains 15 residues. V dropped 3 bases and J dropped 4 bases, with 13 bases sitting between them. CDR3: CASSISGPTYNEQFF. The CDR3 DNA reads as TGTGCCAGTAGTATTAGCGGACCCACGTACAATGAGCAGTTCTTC.

The rearrangement joins TRBV2 to TRBJ1-2; 10 bases line up with TRBD1. The CDR3 runs to 14 residues. V gave up 5 bases and J gave up 3 bases; unmatched junction bases: 3. Germline V gene lookup returns CDR1 SNHLY and CDR2 FYNNEI. The CDR3 nucleotides read TGTGCCAGCAGTCGGACAGGGGGGGACTATGGCTACACCTTC. Its protein product is CASSRTGGDYGYTF.

The V call is TRBV2, the J call TRBJ2-2; D is possibly TRBD1 (6 bases). From germline, CDR1 is SNHLY and CDR2 FYNNEI. The V gene lost 4 bases and the J gene lost 2 bases, with 11 bases spanning the gap. The length of the CDR3 is 15 residues. The CDR3 region is CASSVGQPNTGELFF. The CDR3 DNA is TGTGCCAGCAGTGTAGGACAGCCAAACACCGGGGAGCTGTTTTTT. The full variable domain, completed using reference TRBV2 and TRBJ2-2, is EPEVTQTPSHQVTQMGQEVILRCVPISNHLYFYWYRQILGQKVEFLVSFYNNEISEKSEIFDDQFSVERPDGSNFTLKIRSTKLEDSAMYFCASSVGQPNTGELFFGEGSRLTVL.

At least ten counts were recorded for this clone. The chain combines TRBV5-1 with TRBJ2-3; 9 positions agree with TRBD2. The ends lost 3 bases at V and 3 bases at J; junction bases unmatched: 8. This CDR3 is 16 amino acids long. The germline V gene encodes CDR1 SGHRS and CDR2 YFSETQ. CDR3 in amino acids: CASSSGGGAVTDTQYF. CDR3 nucleotide sequence: TGCGCCAGCAGCTCAGGCGGGGGGGCTGTTACAGATACGCAGTATTTT.

The chain uses TRBV7-9 and TRBJ1-2, with 12 bases matching TRBD1. Germline lookup yields CDR1 SEHNR and CDR2 FQNEAQ (reference sequence). Losses at the gene ends were 3 bases for V and 4 bases for J; bases not matched to a gene: 3. The CDR3 sequence is 15 residues long. CDR3 protein: CASSFPGQGAYGYTF. Written as DNA, the CDR3 is TGTGCCAGCAGCTTCCCGGGACAGGGGGCCTATGGCTACACCTTC. The variable domain in full, completed from reference TRBV7-9 and TRBJ1-2, reads DTGVSQNPRHKITKRGQNVTFRCDPISEHNRLYWYRQTLGQGPEFLTYFQNEAQLEKSRLLSDRFSAERPKGSFSTLEIQRTEQGDSAMYLCASSFPGQGAYGYTFGSGTRLTVV.

The rearrangement uses TRBV5-5 and TRBJ2-7, with 9 bases matching TRBD1. This CDR3 spans 13 amino acids. Losses at the gene ends were 3 bases for V and 6 bases for J; bases not matched to a gene: 4. Germline V CDR1 and CDR2: SGHKS, YYEKEE (reference sequence). The CDR3 DNA sequence: TGTGCCAGCAGCTGGACAGGGGAGGGCGAGCAGTACTTC. The encoded protein is CASSWTGEGEQYF.

The chain employs TRBV15 and TRBJ1-2; perhaps TRBD1 as D (5 bases). The CDR3 loop spans 14 amino acids. V lost 0 bases to trimming and J lost 4 bases, with 9 bases between them. Per the germline V gene, CDR1 is LNHNV and CDR2 is YYDKDF (reference sequence). The CDR3, as DNA: TGTGCCACCAGCAGAGACCAGGGTGGCTATGGCTACACCTTC. It yields the protein CATSRDQGGYGYTF.

The chain links TRBV5-1 to TRBJ2-5; 13 bases fit TRBD2. Losses at the gene ends were 4 bases for V and 2 bases for J; bases not matched to a gene: 8. The CDR3 sequence is 17 residues long. The germline CDR1 and CDR2 sequences are SGHRS and YFSETQ. The CDR3 region has the DNA TGCGCCAGCAGCATAGGACTAGCGGGGGTGATACAAGAGACCCAGTACTTC. This codes for CASSIGLAGVIQETQYF.

This clone was found a few times. This rearrangement joins TRBV11-3 to TRBJ1-6; D is possibly TRBD1 (5 bases). CDR1 is SGHNT and CDR2 is YENEEA in the germline V gene. V shed 4 bases and J shed 7 bases, with 14 bases lying between them. The CDR3 covers 15 residues. CDR3 region: CASSSRPTANSPLHF. CDR3 coding DNA: TGTGCCAGCAGCTCACGCCCGACAGCCAATTCACCCCTCCACTTT.

V usage is TRBV19 and J usage is TRBJ1-6; the match to TRBD1 covers 7 bases. The junction had 9 bases not matched to a gene; V was cut back by 4 bases and J by 9 bases. The germline CDR1 and CDR2 sequences are LNHDA and SQIVND (reference sequence). The length of the CDR3 is 15 residues. CDR3 amino acids: CASSTTGSNSSPLHF. The CDR3 nucleotides are TGTGCCAGTAGTACGACAGGGAGCAATAGTTCACCCCTCCACTTT.

The rearrangement uses TRBV7-6 and TRBJ1-5, with TRBD1 matching 7 bases. Trimming at V came to 1 base and at J to 7 bases, leaving 4 bases not matched to a gene. This CDR3 is built from 14 residues. Germline V gene sequence: CDR1 SGHVS, CDR2 FNYEAQ. CDR3 region: CASSLGGGGQPQHF. CDR3 nucleotide sequence: TGTGCCAGCAGCTTAGGAGGGGGCGGGCAGCCCCAGCATTTT.

This clone was picked up a small number of times. This chain joins TRBV19 and TRBJ1-1; 7 bases line up with TRBD1. The germline CDR1 and CDR2 sequences are LNHDA and SQIVND (reference sequence). This CDR3 is built from 14 residues. V gave up 7 bases and J gave up 1 base; unmatched junction bases: 6. CDR3 sequence reads: CASIGTEQNTEAFF. The CDR3 DNA reads TGTGCCAGTATTGGGACAGAACAGAACACTGAAGCTTTCTTT.

The rearrangement uses TRBV18 and TRBJ2-1, with D tentatively TRBD2 (6 bases). The CDR3 covers 15 residues. From germline, CDR1 is KGHSH and CDR2 LQKENI. V dropped 3 bases and J dropped 3 bases, with 12 bases sitting between them. CDR3 sequence: CASSPSREVYNEQFF. The DNA of the CDR3 is TGTGCCAGCTCACCGTCGAGGGAGGTCTACAATGAGCAGTTCTTC.

Concerning this clone itself: Distinct nucleotide sequences in the sample also encode this CDR3. The V call is TRBV6-5, the J call TRBJ1-3, with 7 bases that match TRBD1. Germline CDR1 is MNHEY and CDR2 is SVGAGI. The CDR3 loop spans 15 amino acids. J was trimmed by 0 bases and V by 6 bases; bases with no gene match: 5. The DNA for the CDR3 is TGTGCCAGCAGCCGACAGGGAAGCTCTGGAAACACCATATATTTT. It is translated as CASSRQGSSGNTIYF.

This clone has just a few counts. The chain employs TRBV19 and TRBJ1-6; 7 nucleotides line up with TRBD1. The V gene end was trimmed by 5 bases and the J gene end by 6 bases; junction bases not matched to a gene: 7. This CDR3 comprises 15 residues. The germline V gene has CDR1 LNHDA and CDR2 SQIVND (reference sequence). CDR3 in amino acids: CASSQSWDSNSPLHF. DNA for the CDR3: TGTGCCAGTAGTCAAAGCTGGGACAGTAATTCACCCCTCCACTTT.

This clone appeared a few times. This rearrangement joins TRBV7-9 to TRBJ1-6; unclear D gene. Germline V gene sequence: CDR1 SEHNR, CDR2 FQNEAQ (reference sequence). V was trimmed by 1 base and J by 7 bases, leaving 11 bases between them. The CDR3 is made up of 15 amino acids. CDR3 nucleotides: TGTGCCAGCAGCTTAGGAGGGAAGTCCAATTCACCCCTCCACTTT. Amino acid sequence: CASSLGGKSNSPLHF. Variable domain in full (rest from reference TRBV7-9 and TRBJ1-6): DTGVSQNPRHKITKRGQNVTFRCDPISEHNRLYWYRQTLGQGPEFLTYFQNEAQLEKSRLLSDRFSAERPKGSFSTLEIQRTEQGDSAMYLCASSLGGKSNSPLHFGNGTRLTVT.

The V and J genes are TRBV6-5 and TRBJ2-7; D not resolved. Trimming cost V 0 bases and J 6 bases, with 9 bases left between them. CDR1 is MNHEY, CDR2 SVGAGI, per germline. The CDR3 loop spans 13 amino acids. Here the CDR3 DNA reads TGTGCCAGCAGTTACTCACCGGTCGGCGAGCAGTACTTC. This codes for CASSYSPVGEQYF.

The rearrangement uses TRBV6-6 and TRBJ1-6; TRBD1 is a possible D gene (6 bases). V was clipped by 5 bases and J by 10 bases, with 24 bases between them. Germline assignment: CDR1 MNHNY and CDR2 SVGAGI (reference sequence). The CDR3 length is 17 residues. CDR3 nucleotide sequence: TGTGCCAGCAGTCCCTTCAGGACAGCCCGAGTTGGGTCACCCCTCCACTTT. Translation: CASSPFRTARVGSPLHF.

This chain uses TRBV19 with TRBJ1-5, with a weak D call TRBD1 (6 bases). The ends were cut back, 6 bases at V and 0 bases at J, with 21 bases in the middle. Germline CDR1 reads LNHDA; CDR2 reads SQIVND (reference sequence). The CDR3 length is 18 residues. This chain's CDR3 is CASSPLRGGENSNQPQHF. The CDR3 coding sequence is TGTGCCAGTAGCCCCCTCCGAGGGGGGGAAAATAGCAATCAGCCCCAGCATTTT. The complete variable domain, with remaining parts taken from reference TRBV19 and TRBJ1-5, reads DGGITQSPKYLFRKEGQNVTLSCEQNLNHDAMYWYRQDPGQGLRLIYYSQIVNDFQKGDIAEGYSVSREKKESFPLTVTSAQKNPTAFYLCASSPLRGGENSNQPQHFGDGTRLSIL.